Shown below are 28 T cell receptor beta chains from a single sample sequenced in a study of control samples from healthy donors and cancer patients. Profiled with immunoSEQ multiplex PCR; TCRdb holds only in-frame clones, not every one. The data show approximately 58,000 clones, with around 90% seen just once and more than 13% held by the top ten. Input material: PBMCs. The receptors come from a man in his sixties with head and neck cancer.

The CDR3 region has the DNA TGTGCCAGCAGCTTGTTAGTCCGAATGGGCTACACCTTC. Amino acids: CASSLLVRMGYTF. J is TRBJ1-2 and V is TRBV5-6, with unresolved D. This CDR3 has 13 amino acids. The ends were cut back, 1 base at V and 8 bases at J, with 12 bases in the middle. Germline V CDR1 and CDR2: SGHDT, YYEEEE.

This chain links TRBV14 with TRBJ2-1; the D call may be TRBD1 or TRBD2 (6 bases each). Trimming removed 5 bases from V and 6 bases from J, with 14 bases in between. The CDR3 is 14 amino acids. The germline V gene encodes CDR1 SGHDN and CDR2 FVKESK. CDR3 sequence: CASSLWGAANEQFF. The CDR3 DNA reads TGTGCCAGCAGCTTGTGGGGGGCTGCCAATGAGCAGTTCTTC.

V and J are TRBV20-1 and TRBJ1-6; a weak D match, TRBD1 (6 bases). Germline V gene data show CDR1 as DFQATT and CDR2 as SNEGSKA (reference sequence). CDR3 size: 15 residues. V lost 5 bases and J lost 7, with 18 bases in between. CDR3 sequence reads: CSAGETGFWNSPLHF. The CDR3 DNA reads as TGCAGTGCTGGTGAAACAGGGTTCTGGAATTCACCCCTCCACTTT.

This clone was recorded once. This chain's CDR3 is CATTRLAGAYEQYF. The CDR3 nucleotides are TGTGCCACCACCAGGCTAGCGGGAGCCTACGAGCAGTACTTC. The chain links TRBV2 to TRBJ2-7, with 10 bases lining up with TRBD2. Germline CDR1 reads SNHLY; CDR2 reads FYNNEI. The CDR3 has 14 amino acids. J was trimmed by 2 bases and V by 10 bases; bases with no gene match: 8.

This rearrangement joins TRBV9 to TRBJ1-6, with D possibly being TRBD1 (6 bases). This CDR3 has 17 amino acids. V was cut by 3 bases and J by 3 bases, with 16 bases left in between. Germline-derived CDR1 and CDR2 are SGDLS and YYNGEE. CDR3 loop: CASSAVGIQGYNSPLHF. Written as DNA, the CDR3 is TGTGCCAGCAGCGCAGTAGGAATACAGGGCTATAATTCACCCCTCCACTTT.

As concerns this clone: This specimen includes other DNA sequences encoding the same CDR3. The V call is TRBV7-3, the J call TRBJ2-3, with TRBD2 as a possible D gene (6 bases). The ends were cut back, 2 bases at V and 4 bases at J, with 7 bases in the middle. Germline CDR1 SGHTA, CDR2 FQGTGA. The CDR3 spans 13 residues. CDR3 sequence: CASSLGRSDTQYF. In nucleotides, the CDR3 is TGTGCCAGCAGCTTAGGGAGGTCAGATACGCAGTATTTT.

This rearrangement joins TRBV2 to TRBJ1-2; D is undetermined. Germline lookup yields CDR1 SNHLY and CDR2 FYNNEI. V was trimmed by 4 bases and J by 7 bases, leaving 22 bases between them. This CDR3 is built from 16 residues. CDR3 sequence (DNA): TGTGCCAGCAGTGCCCGCTGGACGCCTAGGGTGGGTGGCTACACCTTC. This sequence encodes CASSARWTPRVGGYTF.

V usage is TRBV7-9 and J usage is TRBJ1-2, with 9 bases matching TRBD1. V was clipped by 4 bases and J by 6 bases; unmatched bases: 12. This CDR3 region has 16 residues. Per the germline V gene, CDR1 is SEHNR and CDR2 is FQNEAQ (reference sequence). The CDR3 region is CASSSTGQGSYNGYTF. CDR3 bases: TGTGCCAGCAGCTCGACGGGACAGGGAAGCTACAATGGCTACACCTTC. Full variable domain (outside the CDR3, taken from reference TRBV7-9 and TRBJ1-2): DTGVSQNPRHKITKRGQNVTFRCDPISEHNRLYWYRQTLGQGPEFLTYFQNEAQLEKSRLLSDRFSAERPKGSFSTLEIQRTEQGDSAMYLCASSSTGQGSYNGYTFGSGTRLTVV.

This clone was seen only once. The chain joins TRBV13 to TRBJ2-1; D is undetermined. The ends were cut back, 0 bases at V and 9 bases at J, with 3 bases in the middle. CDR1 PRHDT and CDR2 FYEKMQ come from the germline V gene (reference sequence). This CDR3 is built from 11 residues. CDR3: CASSLGPEQFF. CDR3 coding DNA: TGTGCCAGCAGCTTAGGGCCTGAGCAGTTCTTC.

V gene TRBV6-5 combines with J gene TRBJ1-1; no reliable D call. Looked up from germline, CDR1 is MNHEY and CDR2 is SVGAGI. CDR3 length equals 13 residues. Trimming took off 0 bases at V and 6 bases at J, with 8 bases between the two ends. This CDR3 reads CASSYSGDPEAFF. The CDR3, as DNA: TGTGCCAGCAGTTACTCTGGAGACCCTGAAGCTTTCTTT.

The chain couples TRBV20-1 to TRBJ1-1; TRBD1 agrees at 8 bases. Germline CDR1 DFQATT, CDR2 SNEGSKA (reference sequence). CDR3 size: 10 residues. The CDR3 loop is CRGQGTEAFF. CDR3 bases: TGCAGAGGACAGGGCACTGAAGCTTTCTTT.

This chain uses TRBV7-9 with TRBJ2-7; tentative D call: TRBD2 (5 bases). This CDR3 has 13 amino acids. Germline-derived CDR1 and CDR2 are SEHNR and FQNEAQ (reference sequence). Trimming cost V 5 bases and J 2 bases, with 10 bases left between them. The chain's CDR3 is CASSPRGPYEQYF. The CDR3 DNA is TGTGCCAGCAGCCCCCGAGGGCCCTACGAGCAGTACTTC.

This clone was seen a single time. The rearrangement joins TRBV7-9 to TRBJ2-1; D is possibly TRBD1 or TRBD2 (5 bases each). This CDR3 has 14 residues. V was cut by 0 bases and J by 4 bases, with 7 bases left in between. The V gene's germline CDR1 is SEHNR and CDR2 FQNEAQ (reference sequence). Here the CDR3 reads CASSLAGVYNEQFF. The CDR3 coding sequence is TGTGCCAGCAGCTTAGCGGGGGTGTACAATGAGCAGTTCTTC.

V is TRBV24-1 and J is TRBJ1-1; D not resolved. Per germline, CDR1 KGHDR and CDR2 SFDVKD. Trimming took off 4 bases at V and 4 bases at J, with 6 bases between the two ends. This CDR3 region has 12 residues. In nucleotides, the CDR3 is TGTGCCACCAGTGACGGTGGCACTGAAGCTTTCTTT. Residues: CATSDGGTEAFF.

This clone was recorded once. The DNA of the CDR3 is TGTACCATAGGCCGGGTACAGACAGATACGCAGTATTTT. Translated: CTIGRVQTDTQYF. This chain uses TRBV6-6 with TRBJ2-3; no definite D call. The germline V gene encodes CDR1 MNHNY and CDR2 SVGAGI (reference sequence). CDR3 length equals 13 residues.

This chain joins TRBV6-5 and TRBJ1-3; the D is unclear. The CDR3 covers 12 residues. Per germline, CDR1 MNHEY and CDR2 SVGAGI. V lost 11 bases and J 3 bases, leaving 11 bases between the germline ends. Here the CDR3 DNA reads TGTGCCGTGATCGGCGGTGGAAACACCATATATTTT. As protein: CAVIGGGNTIYF.

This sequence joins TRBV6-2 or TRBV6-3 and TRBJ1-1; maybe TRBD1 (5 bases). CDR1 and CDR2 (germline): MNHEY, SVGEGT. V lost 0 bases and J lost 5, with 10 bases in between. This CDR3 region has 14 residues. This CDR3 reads CASSYSKGRTEAFF. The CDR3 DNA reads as TGTGCCAGCAGTTACTCGAAGGGGCGGACTGAAGCTTTCTTT.

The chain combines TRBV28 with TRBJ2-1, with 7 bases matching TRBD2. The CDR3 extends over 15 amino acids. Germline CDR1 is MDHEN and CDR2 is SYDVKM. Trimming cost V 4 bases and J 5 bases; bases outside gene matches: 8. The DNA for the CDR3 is TGTGCCAGCAGTTCTATCGTGGCGGGAGACAATGAGCAGTTCTTC. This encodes CASSSIVAGDNEQFF.

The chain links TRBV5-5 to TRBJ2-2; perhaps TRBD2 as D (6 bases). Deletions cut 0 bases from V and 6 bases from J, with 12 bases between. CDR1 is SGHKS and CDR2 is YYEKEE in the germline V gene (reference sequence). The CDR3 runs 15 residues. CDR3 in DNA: TGTGCCAGCAGCTTGGCCCCGGGGGTAGCCGGGGAGCTGTTTTTT. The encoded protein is CASSLAPGVAGELFF.

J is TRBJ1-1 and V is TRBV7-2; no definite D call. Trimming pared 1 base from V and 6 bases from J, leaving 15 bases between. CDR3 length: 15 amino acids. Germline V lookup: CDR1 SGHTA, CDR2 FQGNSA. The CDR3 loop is CASSLERSGRSEAFF. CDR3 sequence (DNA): TGTGCCAGCAGCTTAGAGCGGTCGGGCAGATCTGAAGCTTTCTTT.

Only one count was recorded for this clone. The CDR3 DNA sequence: TGCAGTGCTATGGTGGGGTGGGAGCAGTACTTC. Its translation is CSAMVGWEQYF. The chain recombines TRBV20-1 with TRBJ2-7; the D is unclear. Germline CDR1 reads DFQATT; CDR2 reads SNEGSKA (reference sequence). CDR3 length equals 11 residues. The ends were cut back, 4 bases at V and 7 bases at J, with 11 bases in the middle.

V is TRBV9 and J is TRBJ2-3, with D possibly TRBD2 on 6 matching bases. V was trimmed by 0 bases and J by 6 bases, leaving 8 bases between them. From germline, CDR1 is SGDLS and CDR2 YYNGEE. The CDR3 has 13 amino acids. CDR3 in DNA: TGTGCCAGCAGCGTAGCCGCGGGGGATACGCAGTATTTT. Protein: CASSVAAGDTQYF.

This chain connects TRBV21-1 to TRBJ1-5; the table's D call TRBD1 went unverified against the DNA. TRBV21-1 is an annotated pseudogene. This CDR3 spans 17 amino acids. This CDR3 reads CASSKALCSLSNQPQHF. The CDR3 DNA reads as TGTGCCAGCAGCAAAGCGCTGTGCAGTCTTAGCAATCAGCCCCAGCATTTT.

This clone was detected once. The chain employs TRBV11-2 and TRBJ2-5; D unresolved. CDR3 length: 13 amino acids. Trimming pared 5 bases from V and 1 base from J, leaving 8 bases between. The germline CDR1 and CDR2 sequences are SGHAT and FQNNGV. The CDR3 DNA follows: TGTGCCAGCAGCCCCCCGCCCCAAGAGACCCAGTACTTC. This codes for CASSPPPQETQYF.

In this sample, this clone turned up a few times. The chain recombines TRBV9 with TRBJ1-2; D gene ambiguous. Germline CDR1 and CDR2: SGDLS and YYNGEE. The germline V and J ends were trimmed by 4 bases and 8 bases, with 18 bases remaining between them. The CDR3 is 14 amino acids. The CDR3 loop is CASSPRERVVGYTF. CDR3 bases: TGTGCCAGCAGCCCTCGTGAGAGGGTAGTAGGCTACACCTTC.

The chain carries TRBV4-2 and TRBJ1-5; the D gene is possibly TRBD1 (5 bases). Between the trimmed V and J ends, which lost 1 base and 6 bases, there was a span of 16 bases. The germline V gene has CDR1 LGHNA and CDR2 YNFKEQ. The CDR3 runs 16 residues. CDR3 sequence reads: CASSQVFTGEGQPQHF. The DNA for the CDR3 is TGTGCCAGCAGCCAAGTTTTTACGGGGGAGGGTCAGCCCCAGCATTTT.

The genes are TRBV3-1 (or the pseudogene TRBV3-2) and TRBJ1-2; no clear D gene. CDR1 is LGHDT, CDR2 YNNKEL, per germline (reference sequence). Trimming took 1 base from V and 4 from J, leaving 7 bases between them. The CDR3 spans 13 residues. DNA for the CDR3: TGTGCCAGCAGCCAAGGGGCCCGCTATGGCTACACCTTC. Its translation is CASSQGARYGYTF.

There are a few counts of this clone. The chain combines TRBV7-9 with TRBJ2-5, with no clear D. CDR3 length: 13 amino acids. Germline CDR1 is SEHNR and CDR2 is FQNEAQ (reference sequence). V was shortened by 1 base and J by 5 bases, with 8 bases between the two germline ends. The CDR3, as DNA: TGTGCCAGCAGCTTAGACAATGGGGAGACCCAGTACTTC. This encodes CASSLDNGETQYF.